This TCR beta chain comes out of a study of T cells in Graves' hyperthyroidism and ophthalmopathy. Study-wide results and limits: Ophthalmopathy got predicted by the model a median roughly 6.4 months before its onset. Stable hyperthyroidism was told apart from ophthalmopathy by a model built on 13 V-J features.

Thyroid ultrasound and orbital computed tomography, with clinical symptoms and serum thyroxine and TRAb, informed diagnoses. Isolation of PBMCs was performed on around 9.3 ml fresh peripheral blood. This clonotype was observed a few times. Antigen unknown. Authors of the study amplified TCR beta CDR3 regions from RNA transcripts. With the HTBI primer set, the TCR CDR3 went through a first round of RT-PCR. MiXCR was run by TCRdb on the multiplex PCR reads, yielding one entry per CDR3 protein. The sample lists almost 350,000 distinct CDR3 sequences, approximately 18% occurring once. The material sequenced was blood. This receptor was taken from a woman between 40 and 50 years old with Graves' ophthalmopathy.

The CDR3 DNA is TGTGCCAGCAGCCCCTCAGGGGGCAAGGACACCGGGGAGCTGTTTTTT. Translation: CASSPSGGKDTGELFF. The chain recombines TRBV11-1 with TRBJ2-2; 8 nucleotides agree with TRBD1. V lost 5 bases to trimming and J lost 3 bases; unmatched junction nucleotides: 8. The CDR3 totals 16 residues. Germline loops: CDR1 SGHAT, CDR2 FQDESV (reference sequence).